This TCR beta chain was documented in a study of monozygotic twins with inflammatory bowel disease. UMIs incorporating a 6-nucleotide sample barcode were appended by means of template switching. Each of TCRalpha and TCRbeta cDNA went through two nested PCRs, lasting 16 and 9 cycles. For each CDR3 protein, TCRdb gives one entry from its re-call of the 5' RACE reads, without DNA. The sample's table shows about 300,000 distinct CDR3 sequences. For this clonotype: Its antigen is still unknown.

This CDR3 region has 16 residues. Study results and caveats: T cell subtypes that differed could not be told apart. Relative to healthy twins, IBD patients had fewer clonotypes in common with others, a gap that was especially apparent with disease activity.

The V and J genes are TRBV12-3 or TRBV12-4 and TRBJ2-7; TCRdb outputs TRBD2, but without DNA this stays unchecked. The clonotype was recovered from a human donor with ulcerative colitis or Crohn's disease, or a healthy co-twin of an affected twin (not recorded which). Source material: blood. CDR3 amino acids: CASSPTQTSGPDEQYF.